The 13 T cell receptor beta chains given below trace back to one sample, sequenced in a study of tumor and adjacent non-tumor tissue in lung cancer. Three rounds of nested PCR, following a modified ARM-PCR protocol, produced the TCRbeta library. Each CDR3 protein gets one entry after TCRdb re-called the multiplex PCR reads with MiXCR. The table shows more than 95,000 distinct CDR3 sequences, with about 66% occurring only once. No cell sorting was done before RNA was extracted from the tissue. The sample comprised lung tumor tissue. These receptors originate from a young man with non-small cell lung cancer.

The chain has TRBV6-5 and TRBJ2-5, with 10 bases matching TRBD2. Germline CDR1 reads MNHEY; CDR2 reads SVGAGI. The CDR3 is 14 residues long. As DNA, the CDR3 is TGTGTCAGGAGCGGGGGGGGGGCTCAAGAGACCCAGTACTTC. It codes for CVRSGGGAQETQYF.

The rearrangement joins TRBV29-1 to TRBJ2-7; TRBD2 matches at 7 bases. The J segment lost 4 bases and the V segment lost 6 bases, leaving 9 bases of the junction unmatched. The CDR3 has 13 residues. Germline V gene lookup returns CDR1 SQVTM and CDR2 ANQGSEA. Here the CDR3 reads CSVHQERGYEQYF. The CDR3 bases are TGCAGCGTCCATCAGGAGCGGGGATACGAGCAGTACTTC.

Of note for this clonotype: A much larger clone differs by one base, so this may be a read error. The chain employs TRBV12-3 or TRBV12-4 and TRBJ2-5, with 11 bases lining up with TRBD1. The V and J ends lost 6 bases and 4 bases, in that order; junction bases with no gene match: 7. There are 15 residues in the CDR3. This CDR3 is CASSSPGQGGETQYF. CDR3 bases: TGTGCCAGCAGCTCACCGGGACAGGGGGGAGAGACCCAGTACTTC.

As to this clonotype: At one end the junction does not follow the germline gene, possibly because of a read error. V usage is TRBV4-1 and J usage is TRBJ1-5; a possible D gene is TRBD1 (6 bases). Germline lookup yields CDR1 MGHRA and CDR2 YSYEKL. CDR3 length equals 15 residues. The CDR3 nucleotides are TGCGCCAGTATCCAAGAGGGCAGGGGTGATCAGTCCCAGCATTTT. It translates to CASIQEGRGDQSQHF.

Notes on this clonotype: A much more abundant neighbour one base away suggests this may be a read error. The CDR3 DNA sequence: TGTGTCATCGGGGACACTGAAGCTTTCTTT. This encodes CVIGDTEAFF. The gene calls are TRBV10-3 and TRBJ1-1; the D is unclear. Germline CDR1 reads ENHRY; CDR2 reads SYGVKD. This CDR3 has 10 residues.

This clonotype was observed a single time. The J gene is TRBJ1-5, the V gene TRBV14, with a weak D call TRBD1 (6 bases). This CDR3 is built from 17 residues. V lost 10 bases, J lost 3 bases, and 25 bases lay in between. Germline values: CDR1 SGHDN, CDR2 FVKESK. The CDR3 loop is CATIITAADRNNQPQHF. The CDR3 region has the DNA TGTGCCACCATTATAACTGCGGCGGACAGAAACAATCAGCCCCAGCATTTT.

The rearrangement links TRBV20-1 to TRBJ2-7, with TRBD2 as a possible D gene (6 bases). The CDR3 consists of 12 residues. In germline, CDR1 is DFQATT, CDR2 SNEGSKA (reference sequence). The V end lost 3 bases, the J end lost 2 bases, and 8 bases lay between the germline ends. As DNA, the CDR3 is TGCAGTGCTAGCGGGAGTGCCTACGAGCAGTACTTC. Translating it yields CSASGSAYEQYF.

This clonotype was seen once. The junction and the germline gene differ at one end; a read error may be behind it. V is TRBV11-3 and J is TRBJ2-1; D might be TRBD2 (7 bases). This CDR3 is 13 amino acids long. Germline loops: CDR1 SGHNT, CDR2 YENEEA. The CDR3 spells CASSLGGVNEHFF. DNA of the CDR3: TGTGCCAGCAGCCTAGGGGGGGTCAATGAGCACTTCTTC.

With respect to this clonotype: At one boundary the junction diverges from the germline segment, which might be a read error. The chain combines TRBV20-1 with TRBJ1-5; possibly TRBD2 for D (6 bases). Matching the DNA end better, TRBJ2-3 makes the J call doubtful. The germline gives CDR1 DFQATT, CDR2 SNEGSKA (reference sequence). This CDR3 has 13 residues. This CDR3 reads CNASEGFLQPQYF. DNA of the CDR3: TGCAATGCTAGCGAGGGGTTCCTACAGCCCCAGTATTTT.

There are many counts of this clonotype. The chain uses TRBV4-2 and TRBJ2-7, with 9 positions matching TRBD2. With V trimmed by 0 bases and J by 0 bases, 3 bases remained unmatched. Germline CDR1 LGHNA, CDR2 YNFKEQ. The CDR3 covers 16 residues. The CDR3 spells CASSQESSGSSYEQYF. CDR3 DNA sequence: TGTGCCAGCAGCCAAGAGAGTAGCGGGAGCTCCTACGAGCAGTACTTC.

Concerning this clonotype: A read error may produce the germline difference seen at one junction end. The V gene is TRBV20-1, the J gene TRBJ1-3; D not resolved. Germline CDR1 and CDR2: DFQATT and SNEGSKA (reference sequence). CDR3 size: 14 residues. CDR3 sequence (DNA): TGCAGTGCTAGAGAGGCGAGCTCTGGAAACACCATGTATTTT. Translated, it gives CSAREASSGNTMYF.

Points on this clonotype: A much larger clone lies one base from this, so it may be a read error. CDR3 bases: TGCACCAGCAGCTTGGCGACTGGCTCAGAGACCCAGTACTTC. This encodes CTSSLATGSETQYF. This chain joins TRBV5-1 and TRBJ2-5; the D is unclear. Germline V gene sequence: CDR1 SGHRS, CDR2 YFSETQ. This CDR3 contains 14 residues.

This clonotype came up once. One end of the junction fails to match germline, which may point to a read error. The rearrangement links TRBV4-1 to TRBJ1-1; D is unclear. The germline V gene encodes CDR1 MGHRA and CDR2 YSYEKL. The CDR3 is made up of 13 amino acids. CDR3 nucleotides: TGCGCCAGCAGCCAAAGGTTCCAAACTGAAACTTTCTTT. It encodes CASSQRFQTETFF.